Sample share makes the clone carrying this TCR beta chain medium-sized. Its target is not known. This specimen includes other DNA sequences encoding the same CDR3. Only in-frame clones appear in the TCRdb table, and some are missing; sequencing was by immunoSEQ multiplex PCR. Of roughly 60,000 clones listed, about four fifths are singletons. This sample was taken from a study of a mutant IDH1 vaccine in newly diagnosed glioma. Overall study: Treated patients had a mean age of approximately 40 years and a roughly 60% male, 37.5% female split. Study-wide results and limits: Altogether, approximately 93% of patients exhibited vaccine-induced immune responses. Pseudoprogression appeared independent of alterations in top peripheral clonotypes.

V was clipped by 3 bases and J by 6 bases; unmatched bases: 7. Germline values: CDR1 KGHSH, CDR2 LQKENI. CDR3 length equals 14 residues. Sample time point: week 35, safety follow-up. Vaccinated patients received 300 ug of mutant IDH1 20-mer peptide per dose, with topical imiquimod. Patients were given eight vaccinations, scheduled in weeks 1, 3, 5, 7, 11, 15, 19 and 23. The V call is TRBV18, the J call TRBJ1-2; 7 bases map to TRBD1. The sample in question was PBMCs, obtained from a glioma patient whose treatment included an IDH1 peptide vaccine. The sequence came from a man aged 35-49 years with glioma. CDR3 in amino acids: CASSPTGPGDGYTF. In nucleotides, the CDR3 is TGTGCCAGCTCACCGACAGGGCCCGGGGATGGCTACACCTTC.